What follows are 19 T cell receptor beta chains derived from one specimen sequenced in a study of cytomegalovirus exposure and HLA in healthy donors. Generated by immunoSEQ multiplex PCR, the TCRdb table keeps only in-frame clones and is missing some. Of approximately 150,000 clones in the sample, about 88% are singletons; the top ten hold 3% to 3.5%. Sequenced: PBMCs. Receptors originate from a woman younger than 30 in good health and CMV-seropositive.

In its sample, this clone was seen once. This chain connects TRBV11-2 to TRBJ2-5; a weak D match, TRBD2 (6 bases). Germline CDR1 SGHAT, CDR2 FQNNGV. The CDR3 covers 15 residues. Trimming cost V 2 bases and J 2 bases, with 12 bases left between them. This CDR3 is CASSLRSSVQETQYF. For the CDR3, the DNA is TGTGCCAGCAGCTTAAGGTCTAGCGTGCAAGAGACCCAGTACTTC.

This chain joins TRBV29-1 and TRBJ2-1, with 12 bases identical to TRBD2. Looked up from germline, CDR1 is SQVTM and CDR2 is ANQGSEA. The CDR3 is 14 residues long. V was clipped by 5 bases and J by 5 bases; unmatched bases: 4. CDR3 in amino acids: CSVWTSGMNNEQFF. For the CDR3, the DNA is TGCAGCGTTTGGACTAGCGGGATGAACAATGAGCAGTTCTTC.

There are a few counts of this clone. At one boundary the junction diverges from the germline segment, which might be a read error. J is TRBJ2-7 and V is TRBV6-1, with 7 bases fitting TRBD1. Germline V lookup: CDR1 MNHNS, CDR2 SASEGT. This CDR3 region has 15 residues. CDR3 nucleotides: TGTGCCAGCAGCGAAGGGACAGCTCCTTCCTACGAGCAGTACTTC. This gives the protein CASSEGTAPSYEQYF.

This chain links TRBV21-1 with TRBJ2-7; no DNA check was done on the table's D call, TRBD2. TRBV21-1 is tagged as a pseudogene. CDR3 length: 16 residues. The CDR3 DNA reads TGTGCCAGCAGCAAAGCAGACCCTAGCGGGAGCTACGAGCAGTACTTC. Its protein product is CASSKADPSGSYEQYF.

The CDR3 spells CASSPDRAANYGYTF. In nucleotides, the CDR3 is TGTGCCAGCAGCCCAGACAGGGCTGCTAACTATGGCTACACCTTC. The chain joins TRBV11-2 to TRBJ1-2; TRBD1 matches at 7 bases. Germline V gene data show CDR1 as SGHAT and CDR2 as FQNNGV. Trimming at V came to 5 bases and at J to 0 bases, leaving 6 bases not matched to a gene. The CDR3 consists of 15 residues.

The genes are TRBV11-3 and TRBJ2-2, with a possible D match to TRBD2 (5 bases). The germline CDR1 and CDR2 sequences are SGHNT and YENEEA. Trimming cost V 5 bases and J 4 bases, with 8 bases left between them. This CDR3 comprises 13 residues. The CDR3 is CASSGRGTGELFF. The CDR3 nucleotides are TGTGCCAGCAGCGGACGGGGCACCGGGGAGCTGTTTTTT.

Concerning this clone: Germline is not matched at one junction end, which may reflect a read error. The gene calls are TRBV29-1 and TRBJ1-2; D perhaps matches TRBD1 (6 bases). The CDR3 loop spans 13 amino acids. Per the germline V gene, CDR1 is SQVTM and CDR2 is ANQGSEA. CDR3 region: CSTVGGEGTTIDF. The CDR3 DNA follows: TGCAGCACAGTAGGGGGAGAGGGGACAACCATTGACTTC. The entire variable domain, with the rest obtained from reference TRBV29-1 and TRBJ1-2, is as follows: SAVISQKPSRDICQRGTSLTIQCQVDSQVTMMFWYRQQPGQSLTLIATANQGSEATYESGFVIDKFPISRPNLTFSTLTVSNMSPEDSSIYLCSTVGGEGTTIDFGSGTRLTVV.

The V call is TRBV6-5, the J call TRBJ2-7; possibly TRBD2 for D (6 bases). Per the germline V gene, CDR1 is MNHEY and CDR2 is SVGAGI. Trimming took 0 bases from V and 7 from J, leaving 16 bases between them. The CDR3 has 15 residues. CDR3 sequence: CASSYSMSRAGEQYF. DNA for the CDR3: TGTGCCAGCAGTTACTCGATGTCGAGGGCGGGGGAGCAGTACTTC.

In its sample, this clone was seen once. This chain uses TRBV19 with TRBJ1-2, with D perhaps matching TRBD1 (5 bases). Per the germline V gene, CDR1 is LNHDA and CDR2 is SQIVND (reference sequence). This CDR3 comprises 13 residues. Trimming removed 3 bases at V and 9 bases at J, with 14 bases between. The CDR3 DNA follows: TGTGCCAGTAGTATCCTGGGGGAGGGAAGCTACACCTTC. It translates to CASSILGEGSYTF.

This rearrangement joins TRBV15 to TRBJ2-7, with TRBD2 identical over 10 bases. CDR1 is LNHNV and CDR2 is YYDKDF in the germline V gene (reference sequence). The CDR3 spans 15 residues. The ends lost 0 bases at V and 3 bases at J; junction bases unmatched: 2. The DNA for the CDR3 is TGTGCCACCAGCAGAGATCCTAGCGGGAGCTACGAGCAGTACTTC. Residues: CATSRDPSGSYEQYF.

The sample holds one count of this clone. CDR3 residues: CASLDSGSYEQYF. The CDR3 coding sequence is TGTGCCAGCCTGGACAGCGGCTCCTACGAGCAGTACTTC. The chain joins TRBV18 to TRBJ2-7; a possible D gene is TRBD1 (6 bases). Germline V CDR1 and CDR2: KGHSH, LQKENI. This CDR3 is 13 amino acids long. With 8 bases removed from V and 0 bases from J, the gap between germline ends came to 11 bases.

This clone has a handful of counts. J is TRBJ2-7 and V is TRBV6-6, with no clear D. CDR1 and CDR2 from the germline V gene are MNHNY and SVGAGI (reference sequence). Trimming shortened V by 10 bases and J by 5 bases, and 18 bases separated the two germline ends. The CDR3 is made up of 13 amino acids. CDR3 in amino acids: CATYDSRGNEQYF. In DNA form, the CDR3 reads TGTGCCACCTACGACTCGAGAGGAAACGAGCAGTACTTC.

This clone showed up just a few times. Different DNA sequences within this sample yield the same CDR3. The chain combines TRBV18 with TRBJ2-1; D gene ambiguous. The germline gives CDR1 KGHSH, CDR2 LQKENI. The length of the CDR3 is 12 residues. Deletions cut 4 bases from V and 4 bases from J, with 5 bases between. The CDR3 DNA reads TGTGCCAGCTCACGAGGATACAATGAGCAGTTCTTC. Protein: CASSRGYNEQFF.

The gene calls are TRBV6-5 and TRBJ2-7; TRBD1 agrees at 10 bases. Germline assignment: CDR1 MNHEY and CDR2 SVGAGI. Trimming cost V 6 bases and J 5 bases; bases outside gene matches: 10. CDR3 size: 15 residues. CDR3 DNA: TGTGCCAGCAGCTCGTCAGGGACAGGGGTAAACGAGCAGTACTTC. Its translation is CASSSSGTGVNEQYF.

This clone was observed a few times. The chain uses TRBV7-9 and TRBJ2-5; the D gene is possibly TRBD1 (6 bases). This CDR3 spans 14 amino acids. Per germline, CDR1 SEHNR and CDR2 FQNEAQ (reference sequence). V lost 1 base, J lost 2 bases, and 8 bases lay in between. DNA for the CDR3: TGTGCCAGCAGCTTAGTTACAGGGCAAGAGACCCAGTACTTC. Translated: CASSLVTGQETQYF.

V and J are TRBV5-1 and TRBJ2-5, with TRBD2 matching over 9 bases. The germline gives CDR1 SGHRS, CDR2 YFSETQ. The CDR3 covers 15 residues. With V trimmed by 4 bases and J by 2 bases, 6 bases remained unmatched. The CDR3 DNA is TGCGCCAGCAGCCCCCGGACTAGCGCTCAAGAGACCCAGTACTTC. Protein sequence: CASSPRTSAQETQYF.

This sequence joins TRBV11-2 and TRBJ2-2; perhaps TRBD2 as D (5 bases). The ends were cut back, 1 base at V and 4 bases at J, with 13 bases in the middle. The CDR3 is made up of 16 amino acids. Germline values: CDR1 SGHAT, CDR2 FQNNGV. CDR3 sequence: CASSLVAQISTGELFF. CDR3 nucleotide sequence: TGTGCCAGCAGCTTAGTAGCGCAAATTAGCACCGGGGAGCTGTTTTTT.

The chain carries TRBV5-1 and TRBJ2-7; 8 bases match TRBD2. Germline loops: CDR1 SGHRS, CDR2 YFSETQ. The junction had 9 bases not matched to a gene; V was cut back by 4 bases and J by 6 bases. The CDR3 runs to 14 residues. CDR3 bases: TGCGCCAGCAGCGGAGCGGGAGTAGGACTCGAGCAGTACTTC. As protein: CASSGAGVGLEQYF.

The V call is TRBV11-2, the J call TRBJ1-2; 9 bases fit TRBD1. CDR1 and CDR2 from the germline V gene are SGHAT and FQNNGV. J gave up 7 bases and V 1 base, and 4 bases lay outside the gene matches. The CDR3 consists of 14 residues. CDR3 sequence reads: CASSLGTGETGYTF. The CDR3 coding sequence is TGTGCCAGCAGCTTAGGGACAGGGGAGACTGGCTACACCTTC.